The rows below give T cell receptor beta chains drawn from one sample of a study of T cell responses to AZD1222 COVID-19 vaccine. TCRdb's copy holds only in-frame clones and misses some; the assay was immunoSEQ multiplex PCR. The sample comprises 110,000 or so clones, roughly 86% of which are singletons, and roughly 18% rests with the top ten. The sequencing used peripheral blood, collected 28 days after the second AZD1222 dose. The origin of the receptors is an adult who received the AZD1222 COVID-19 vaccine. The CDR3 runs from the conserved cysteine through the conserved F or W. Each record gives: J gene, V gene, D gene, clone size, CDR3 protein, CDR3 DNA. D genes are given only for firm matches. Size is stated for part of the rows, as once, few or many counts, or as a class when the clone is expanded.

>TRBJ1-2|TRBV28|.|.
CAAAQHYGYTF
TGTGCCGCCGCCCAACACTATGGCTACACCTTC
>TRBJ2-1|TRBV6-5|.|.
CASSYRPSNEQFF
TGTGCCAGCAGTTACCGACCTTCCAATGAGCAGTTCTTC
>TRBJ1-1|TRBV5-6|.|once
CASSFGGFNTEAFF
TGTGCCAGCAGCTTCGGGGGTTTTAACACTGAAGCTTTCTTT
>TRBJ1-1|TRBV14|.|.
CASSQDEGTEAFF
TGTGCCAGCAGCCAAGATGAGGGAACTGAAGCTTTCTTT
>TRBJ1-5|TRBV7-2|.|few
CASSLDSGGGNQPQHF
TGTGCCAGCAGCTTAGATTCCGGGGGCGGCAATCAGCCCCAGCATTTT
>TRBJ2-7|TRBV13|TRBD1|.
CASSPGQGAFAYEQYF
TGTGCCAGCAGCCCGGGACAGGGGGCTTTCGCCTACGAGCAGTACTTC
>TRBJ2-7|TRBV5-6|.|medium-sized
CASSSLGDSYEQYF
TGTGCCAGCAGCTCACTAGGAGACTCCTACGAGCAGTACTTC
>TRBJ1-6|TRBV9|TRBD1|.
CASSEQGANSPLHF
TGTGCCAGCAGTGAACAGGGGGCGAATTCACCCCTCCACTTT
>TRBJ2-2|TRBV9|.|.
CASSRGNTGELFF
TGTGCCTCTTCCCGGGGAAACACCGGGGAGCTGTTTTTT
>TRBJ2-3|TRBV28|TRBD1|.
CASSLGQDLPTDTQYF
TGTGCCAGCAGCCTGGGACAGGATCTGCCCACAGATACGCAGTATTTT
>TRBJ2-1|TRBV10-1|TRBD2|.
CASSASGPNNEQFF
TGCGCCAGCAGCGCTAGCGGGCCCAACAATGAGCAGTTCTTC
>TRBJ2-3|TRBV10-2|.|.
CASKGLNTDTQYF
TGCGCCAGCAAGGGACTCAACACAGATACGCAGTATTTT
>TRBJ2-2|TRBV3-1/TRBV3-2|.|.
CASSQAGNTGELFF
TGTGCCAGCAGCCAAGCGGGGAACACCGGGGAGCTGTTTTTT
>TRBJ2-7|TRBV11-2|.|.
CASTLAPDSPYEQYF
TGTGCCAGCACCTTAGCCCCGGATTCCCCCTACGAGCAGTACTTC
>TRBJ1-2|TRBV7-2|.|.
CASSLEAGRYGYTF
TGTGCCAGCAGCTTAGAGGCAGGGCGGTATGGCTACACCTTC
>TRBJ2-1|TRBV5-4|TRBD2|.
CASSLGLAGGPYNEQFF
TGTGCCAGCAGCTTGGGACTAGCGGGGGGGCCCTACAATGAGCAGTTCTTC
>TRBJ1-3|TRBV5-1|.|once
CASSPDQGSGNTIYF
TGCGCCAGCAGCCCGGATCAGGGCTCTGGAAACACCATATATTTT
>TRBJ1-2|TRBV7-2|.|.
CASSFNGGDYGYTF
TGTGCCAGCAGCTTTAACGGGGGCGACTATGGCTACACCTTC
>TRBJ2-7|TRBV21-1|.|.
CASSPWVEGITYEQYF
TGTGCCAGCTCCCCGTGGGTGGAGGGGATAACCTACGAGCAGTACTTC
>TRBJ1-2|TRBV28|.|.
CASGSYGYTF
TGTGCCAGCGGCAGCTATGGCTACACCTTC
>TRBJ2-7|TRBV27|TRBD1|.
CASSPSVGDRSSYEQYF
TGTGCCAGCAGCCCATCAGTGGGGGACAGGTCCTCCTACGAGCAGTACTTC
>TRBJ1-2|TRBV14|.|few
CASSQAGFSRTYGYTF
TGTGCCAGCAGCCAAGCAGGGTTTAGCAGAACGTATGGCTACACCTTC